This is a list of T cell receptor beta chains from one sample in a study of T cell responses to AZD1222 COVID-19 vaccine. TCRdb's table, derived via immunoSEQ multiplex PCR, lists solely in-frame clones and lacks some. The sample lists 100,000 to 150,000 clones, roughly 88% seen once, with approximately 1.1% in the top ten. The sample here was peripheral blood, taken 28 days after the second AZD1222 dose. The receptors were gathered from an adult who received the AZD1222 COVID-19 vaccine. The CDR3 runs from the conserved cysteine through the conserved F or W. D genes are given only for firm matches. A clone size is listed for some rows: how often the clone was seen (once, few, many), or a class if it is expanded.

cdr3_length	clone_size	d_call	j_call	v_call	cdr3_aa	cdr3_nt
12	.	.	TRBJ2-7	TRBV18	CASSPTDREQYF	TGTGCCAGCTCACCTACTGACAGGGAGCAGTACTTC
16	.	.	TRBJ2-6	TRBV5-1	CASSLARSSGANVLTF	TGCGCCAGCAGCTTGGCTCGAAGCTCTGGGGCCAACGTCCTGACTTTC
14	.	TRBD1	TRBJ1-1	TRBV5-1	CASSAQGVNTEAFF	TGCGCCAGCAGCGCCCAGGGGGTAAACACTGAAGCTTTCTTT
13	.	TRBD2	TRBJ2-1	TRBV12-3/TRBV12-4	CASSLAGGGEQFF	TGTGCCAGCAGCCTAGCGGGAGGTGGTGAGCAGTTCTTC
12	.	.	TRBJ1-1	TRBV11-2	CASSPRSLEAFF	TGTGCCAGCAGCCCCCGGTCGCTTGAAGCTTTCTTT
14	.	.	TRBJ1-3	TRBV27	CASSPAYSGNTIYF	TGTGCCAGCAGTCCAGCGTACTCTGGAAACACCATATATTTT
14	few	.	TRBJ1-2	TRBV2	CASSQGIGLYGYTF	TGTGCCAGCAGTCAGGGTATAGGGCTTTATGGCTACACCTTC
17	.	.	TRBJ2-1	TRBV7-8	CASSLVEAGRTYNEQFF	TGTGCCAGCAGCTTAGTAGAGGCGGGTAGGACCTACAATGAGCAGTTCTTC
11	.	.	TRBJ2-2	TRBV30	CAWSVSGELFF	TGTGCCTGGAGTGTCTCCGGGGAGCTGTTTTTT
14	.	TRBD1	TRBJ1-2	TRBV28	CASSLSAGQGGYTF	TGTGCCAGCAGTTTATCTGCAGGACAGGGGGGCTACACCTTC
11	.	.	TRBJ1-1	TRBV7-9	CASGPRTEAFF	TGTGCCAGCGGGCCCAGAACTGAAGCTTTCTTT
17	.	.	TRBJ2-3	TRBV5-6	CASSLSSTWGHTDTQYF	TGTGCCAGCAGCTTGAGTTCGACGTGGGGCCACACAGATACGCAGTATTTT
12	.	.	TRBJ1-1	TRBV6-1	CASSDRGREAFF	TGTGCCAGCAGTGATCGAGGGCGTGAAGCTTTCTTT
15	.	TRBD1	TRBJ1-1	TRBV18	CASSPTGGLDTEAFF	TGTGCCAGCTCACCGACAGGGGGCTTAGACACTGAAGCTTTCTTT
15	.	.	TRBJ2-5	TRBV6-1	CASSEARRSRETQYF	TGTGCCAGCAGTGAAGCCCGCCGAAGTCGGGAGACCCAGTACTTC
13	.	TRBD1	TRBJ1-2	TRBV29-1	CSVEGQGYRGYTF	TGCAGCGTAGAGGGACAGGGGTATCGAGGCTACACCTTC
11	.	.	TRBJ1-1	TRBV20-1	CSAPSNTEAFF	TGCAGTGCCCCTTCCAACACTGAAGCTTTCTTT
14	.	.	TRBJ1-1	TRBV3-1/TRBV3-2	CASSHISRNTEAFF	TGTGCCAGCAGCCACATCTCAAGAAACACTGAAGCTTTCTTT
14	.	.	TRBJ2-7	TRBV18	CASSPDMSSYEQYF	TGTGCCAGCTCACCCGATATGAGCTCCTACGAGCAGTACTTC
13	.	TRBD1	TRBJ2-7	TRBV5-8	CASSRTGRSEQYF	TGTGCCAGCAGCCGGACAGGGAGGAGCGAGCAGTACTTC
17	.	.	TRBJ2-7	TRBV4-2	CASSQYITGLSSYEQYF	TGTGCCAGCAGCCAATACATTACCGGGCTCAGCTCCTACGAGCAGTACTTC
13	.	.	TRBJ1-1	TRBV7-3	CASSLTLGTEAFF	TGTGCCAGCAGCTTAACGTTAGGGACTGAAGCTTTCTTT
17	.	TRBD1	TRBJ2-2	TRBV2	CASSAGQGSRNTGELFF	TGTGCCAGCAGCGCAGGACAGGGGTCGAGGAACACCGGGGAGCTGTTTTTT
15	once	.	TRBJ1-2	TRBV19	CASSIRGGTNYGYTF	TGTGCCAGTAGTATCCGGGGGGGGACTAACTATGGCTACACCTTC
18	.	TRBD2	TRBJ2-1	TRBV5-4	CASSLGGGLAVLYNEQFF	TGTGCCAGCAGCTTGGGAGGTGGGCTAGCGGTACTCTACAATGAGCAGTTCTTC
15	.	TRBD1	TRBJ2-2	TRBV4-1	CASSHKTGWAGELFF	TGCGCCAGCAGCCACAAGACAGGGTGGGCCGGGGAGCTGTTTTTT
13	.	TRBD1	TRBJ1-2	TRBV7-9	CASSLGQGDGYTF	TGTGCCAGCAGCTTAGGGCAGGGGGATGGCTACACCTTC
14	.	.	TRBJ1-2	TRBV4-2	CASSLVLLASGYTF	TGTGCCAGCAGCCTCGTTTTATTGGCTTCTGGCTACACCTTC
15	.	TRBD1	TRBJ2-5	TRBV19	CASSIADRGGETQYF	TGTGCCAGTAGTATAGCGGACAGGGGAGGAGAGACCCAGTACTTC
16	.	.	TRBJ2-1	TRBV7-6	CASSLAAALPQDEQFF	TGTGCCAGCAGTCTCGCGGCAGCCTTACCCCAGGATGAGCAGTTCTTC
16	once	.	TRBJ1-4	TRBV5-6	CASSPGPSGGNEKLFF	TGTGCCAGCAGCCCGGGACCGTCCGGCGGTAATGAAAAACTGTTTTTT
15	.	TRBD2	TRBJ2-7	TRBV3-1/TRBV3-2	CASSHTGTSGRAQHF	TGTGCCAGCAGCCACACCGGGACTAGCGGGAGGGCTCAACACTTC
16	.	.	TRBJ2-3	TRBV12-5	CASGLILRERTDTQYF	TGTGCTAGTGGTTTGATTTTACGGGAGAGAACAGATACGCAGTATTTT
15	.	.	TRBJ2-1	TRBV7-8	CASSLAGGLYNEQFF	TGTGCCAGCAGCTTAGCCGGGGGACTTTACAATGAGCAGTTCTTC
16	.	TRBD1	TRBJ1-2	TRBV19	CASSTGQGRISYGYTF	TGTGCCAGTAGTACGGGACAGGGGAGGATATCGTATGGCTACACCTTC
14	.	.	TRBJ2-1	TRBV6-1	CASSEVFGGNEQFF	TGTGCCAGCAGTGAAGTATTTGGGGGCAATGAGCAGTTCTTC
17	.	.	TRBJ1-1	TRBV2	CASRALGGGFRDTEAFF	TGTGCCAGCAGGGCCCTCGGTGGGGGTTTTAGAGACACTGAAGCTTTCTTT
14	.	.	TRBJ2-7	TRBV6-1	CASSETGFTYEQYF	TGTGCCAGCAGTGAAACCGGTTTTACCTACGAGCAGTACTTC
16	.	TRBD2	TRBJ2-1	TRBV5-4	CASSSKLAGGYNEQFF	TGTGCCAGCAGTTCCAAACTAGCGGGAGGCTACAATGAGCAGTTCTTC
15	.	.	TRBJ2-3	TRBV9	CASSVAVDSTDTQYF	TGTGCCAGCAGCGTAGCTGTGGACAGCACAGATACGCAGTATTTT
15	.	TRBD1	TRBJ1-4	TRBV18	CASSPKTGEREKLFF	TGTGCCAGCTCACCTAAGACAGGGGAGAGAGAAAAACTGTTTTTT
15	.	TRBD1	TRBJ2-3	TRBV24-1	CATSDTRDRADTQYF	TGTGCCACCAGTGATACCCGGGACAGGGCAGATACGCAGTATTTT
14	.	TRBD1	TRBJ2-7	TRBV5-1	CASSSMTGGNEQYF	TGCGCCAGCAGCTCCATGACAGGGGGCAACGAGCAGTACTTC
18	.	TRBD1	TRBJ1-5	TRBV10-1	CASSKKKGQPRRNQPQHF	TGCGCCAGCAGTAAAAAAAAGGGACAGCCAAGAAGGAATCAGCCCCAGCATTTT
13	.	.	TRBJ2-7	TRBV6-5	CASSYSEPYEQYF	TGTGCCAGCAGTTACTCGGAGCCCTACGAGCAGTACTTC
13	.	TRBD2	TRBJ2-5	TRBV10-3	CAISGGREETQYF	TGTGCCATCAGTGGGGGGAGGGAAGAGACCCAGTACTTC
16	.	TRBD2	TRBJ2-1	TRBV19	CASSIGSAGGGNEQFF	TGTGCCAGTAGTATAGGGTCAGCGGGAGGGGGGAATGAGCAGTTCTTC
15	.	.	TRBJ2-1	TRBV15	CATSRDRQKYNEQFF	TGTGCCACCAGCAGAGACCGGCAAAAATACAATGAGCAGTTCTTC
12	.	.	TRBJ1-1	TRBV28	CASNLQRTEAFF	TGTGCCAGCAATTTACAGAGGACTGAAGCTTTCTTT
11	.	.	TRBJ2-1	TRBV19	CASSLYNEQFF	TGTGCCAGTAGCCTCTACAATGAGCAGTTCTTC
13	.	.	TRBJ1-2	TRBV7-2	CASSLATGVGYTF	TGTGCCAGCAGCTTAGCAACGGGGGTTGGCTACACCTTC
15	.	TRBD1	TRBJ2-1	TRBV2	CASSEAGQGYNEQFF	TGTGCCAGCAGTGAAGCGGGACAGGGTTACAATGAGCAGTTCTTC
13	.	.	TRBJ1-2	TRBV12-3/TRBV12-4	CASSLVSNYGYTF	TGTGCCAGCAGCCTCGTTTCTAACTATGGCTACACCTTC
16	once	.	TRBJ2-4	TRBV2	CASRKRTALAKNIQYF	TGTGCCAGCAGAAAAAGGACAGCTCTAGCCAAAAACATTCAGTACTTC
13	.	.	TRBJ2-1	TRBV10-3	CAIRGTRIDEQFF	TGTGCCATCAGAGGGACACGTATCGATGAGCAGTTCTTC
18	.	.	TRBJ2-3	TRBV6-2/TRBV6-3	CASSYSRYSVAGTDTQYF	TGTGCCAGCAGTTACTCGAGGTACAGCGTTGCCGGCACAGATACGCAGTATTTT
15	once	.	TRBJ2-7	TRBV5-4	CASSLGGESSYEQYF	TGTGCCAGCAGCCTTGGCGGGGAAAGCTCCTACGAGCAGTACTTC
16	once	TRBD2	TRBJ2-1	TRBV27	CASSSKRSGNYNEQFF	TGTGCCAGCAGCTCCAAACGGAGCGGGAACTACAATGAGCAGTTCTTC